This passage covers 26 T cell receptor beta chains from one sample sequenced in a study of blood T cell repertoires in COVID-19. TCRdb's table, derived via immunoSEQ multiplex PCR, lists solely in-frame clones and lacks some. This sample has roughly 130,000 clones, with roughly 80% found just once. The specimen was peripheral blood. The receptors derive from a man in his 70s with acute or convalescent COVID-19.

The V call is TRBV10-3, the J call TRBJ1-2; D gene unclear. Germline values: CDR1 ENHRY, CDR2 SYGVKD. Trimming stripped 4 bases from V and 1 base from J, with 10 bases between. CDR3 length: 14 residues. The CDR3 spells CAISASPDNYGYTF. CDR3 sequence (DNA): TGTGCCATCAGTGCCAGTCCTGATAACTATGGCTACACCTTC.

CDR3 sequence reads: CASSPAVNEQFF. For the CDR3, the DNA is TGTGCCAGCTCACCAGCAGTGAATGAGCAGTTCTTC. This chain joins TRBV18 and TRBJ2-1; D unresolved. Germline CDR1 reads KGHSH; CDR2 reads LQKENI. The V and J ends lost 2 bases and 7 bases respectively, with 6 bases between them. The CDR3 length is 12 residues.

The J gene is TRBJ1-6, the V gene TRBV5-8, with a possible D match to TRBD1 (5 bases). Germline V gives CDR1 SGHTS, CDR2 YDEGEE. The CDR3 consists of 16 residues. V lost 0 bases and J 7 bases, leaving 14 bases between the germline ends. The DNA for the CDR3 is TGTGCCAGCAGCTTGGTGCCACCCCGGGGGAATTCACCCCTCCACTTT. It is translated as CASSLVPPRGNSPLHF.

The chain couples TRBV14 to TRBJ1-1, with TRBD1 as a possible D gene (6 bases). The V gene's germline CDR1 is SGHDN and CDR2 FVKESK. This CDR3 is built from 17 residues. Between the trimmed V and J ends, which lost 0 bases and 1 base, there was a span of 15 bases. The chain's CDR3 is CASSQDPGGRSNTEAFF. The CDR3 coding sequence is TGTGCCAGCAGCCAAGATCCGGGGGGCCGATCGAACACTGAAGCTTTCTTT.

CDR3 loop: CASIGQGASNQPQHF. The CDR3 nucleotides read TGTGCCAGCATAGGGCAGGGGGCTAGCAATCAGCCCCAGCATTTT. The genes are TRBV6-5 and TRBJ1-5, with 8 bases matching TRBD1. This CDR3 comprises 15 residues. Germline lookup yields CDR1 MNHEY and CDR2 SVGAGI. V shed 7 bases and J 0 bases; nucleotides not matched to a gene: 5.

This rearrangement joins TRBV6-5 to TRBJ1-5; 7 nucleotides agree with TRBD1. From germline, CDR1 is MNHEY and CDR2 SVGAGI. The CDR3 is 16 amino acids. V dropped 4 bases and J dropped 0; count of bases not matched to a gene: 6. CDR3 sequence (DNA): TGTGCCAGCAGTTTCCGGGACAGCTATAGCAATCAGCCCCAGCATTTT. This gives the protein CASSFRDSYSNQPQHF.

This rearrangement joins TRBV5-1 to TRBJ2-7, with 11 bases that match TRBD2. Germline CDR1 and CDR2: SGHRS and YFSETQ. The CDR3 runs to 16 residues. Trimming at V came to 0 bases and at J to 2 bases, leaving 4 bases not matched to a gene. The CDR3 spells CASSLGGTSGTYEQYF. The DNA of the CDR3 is TGCGCCAGCAGCTTGGGGGGGACTAGCGGAACCTACGAGCAGTACTTC.

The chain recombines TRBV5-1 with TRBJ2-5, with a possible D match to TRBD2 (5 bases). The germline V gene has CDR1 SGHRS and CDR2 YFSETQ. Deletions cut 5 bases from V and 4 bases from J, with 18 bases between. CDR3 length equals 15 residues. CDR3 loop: CASRPTRGQLETQYF. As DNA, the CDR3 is TGCGCCAGCAGACCGACACGGGGTCAGCTAGAGACCCAGTACTTC.

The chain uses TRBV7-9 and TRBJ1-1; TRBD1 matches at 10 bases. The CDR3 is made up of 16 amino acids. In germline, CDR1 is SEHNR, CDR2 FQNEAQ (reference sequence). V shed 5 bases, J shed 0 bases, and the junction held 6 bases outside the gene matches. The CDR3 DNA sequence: TGTGCCAGCAGCCCGGGACAGGGGCTTTTGAACACTGAAGCTTTCTTT. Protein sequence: CASSPGQGLLNTEAFF.

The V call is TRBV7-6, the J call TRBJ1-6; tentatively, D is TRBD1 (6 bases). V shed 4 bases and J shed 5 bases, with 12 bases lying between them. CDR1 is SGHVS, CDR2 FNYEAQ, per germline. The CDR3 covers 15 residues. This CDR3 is CASSSGTKNNSPLHF. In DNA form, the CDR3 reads TGTGCCAGCAGCTCCGGGACAAAAAATAATTCACCCCTCCACTTT.

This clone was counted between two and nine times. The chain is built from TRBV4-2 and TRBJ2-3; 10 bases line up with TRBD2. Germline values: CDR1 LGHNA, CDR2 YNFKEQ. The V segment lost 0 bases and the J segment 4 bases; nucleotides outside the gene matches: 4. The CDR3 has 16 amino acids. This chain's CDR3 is CASSQDISGGADTQYF. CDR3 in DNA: TGTGCCAGCAGCCAAGATATAAGCGGGGGGGCAGATACGCAGTATTTT.

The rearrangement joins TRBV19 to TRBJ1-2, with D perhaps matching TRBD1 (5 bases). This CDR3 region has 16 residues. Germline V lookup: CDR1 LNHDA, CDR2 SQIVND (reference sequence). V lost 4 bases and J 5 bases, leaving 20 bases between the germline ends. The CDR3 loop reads CASSTRTTRALYGYTF. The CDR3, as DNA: TGTGCCAGTAGTACGAGGACAACACGGGCCCTGTATGGCTACACCTTC.

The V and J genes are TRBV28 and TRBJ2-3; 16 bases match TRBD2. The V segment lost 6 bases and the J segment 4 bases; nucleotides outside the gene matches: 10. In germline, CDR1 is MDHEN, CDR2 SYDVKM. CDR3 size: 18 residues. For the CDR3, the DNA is TGTGCCAGCAGCCCACCGGGACTAGCGGGGGGGCAGGCAGATACGCAGTATTTT. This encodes CASSPPGLAGGQADTQYF.

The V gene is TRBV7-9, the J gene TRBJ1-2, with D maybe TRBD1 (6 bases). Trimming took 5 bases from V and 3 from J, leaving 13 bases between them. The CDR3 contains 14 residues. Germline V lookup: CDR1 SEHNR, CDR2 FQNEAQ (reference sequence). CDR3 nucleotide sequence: TGTGCCAGCAGCCCCAGGGGATCGGACTATGGCTACACCTTC. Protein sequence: CASSPRGSDYGYTF. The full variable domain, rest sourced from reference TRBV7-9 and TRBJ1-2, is DTGVSQNPRHKITKRGQNVTFRCDPISEHNRLYWYRQTLGQGPEFLTYFQNEAQLEKSRLLSDRFSAERPKGSFSTLEIQRTEQGDSAMYLCASSPRGSDYGYTFGSGTRLTVV.

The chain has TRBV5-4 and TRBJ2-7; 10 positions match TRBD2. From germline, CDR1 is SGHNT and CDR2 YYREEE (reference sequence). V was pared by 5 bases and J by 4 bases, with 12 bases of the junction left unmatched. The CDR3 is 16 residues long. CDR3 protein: CASSILSGGLLYEQYF. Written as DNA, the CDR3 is TGTGCCAGCAGTATACTTAGCGGGGGGCTTTTGTACGAGCAGTACTTC.

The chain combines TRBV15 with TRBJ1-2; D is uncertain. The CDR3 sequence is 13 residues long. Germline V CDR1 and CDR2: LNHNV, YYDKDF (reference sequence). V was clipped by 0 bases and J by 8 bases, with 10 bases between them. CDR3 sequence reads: CATSREPRKGYTF. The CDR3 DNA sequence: TGTGCCACCAGCAGAGAACCTAGGAAAGGCTACACCTTC.

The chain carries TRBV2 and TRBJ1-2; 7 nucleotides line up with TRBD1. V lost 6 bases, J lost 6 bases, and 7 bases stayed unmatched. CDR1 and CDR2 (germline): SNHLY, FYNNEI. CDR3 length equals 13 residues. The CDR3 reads CASSPRGIHGYTF. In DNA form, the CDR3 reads TGTGCCAGCAGCCCCAGGGGGATACATGGCTACACCTTC.

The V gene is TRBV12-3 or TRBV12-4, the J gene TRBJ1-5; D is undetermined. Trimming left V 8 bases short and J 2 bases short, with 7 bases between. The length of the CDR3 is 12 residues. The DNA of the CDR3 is TGTGCCAGCTTGAGCGGCAATCAGCCCCAGCATTTT. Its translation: CASLSGNQPQHF.

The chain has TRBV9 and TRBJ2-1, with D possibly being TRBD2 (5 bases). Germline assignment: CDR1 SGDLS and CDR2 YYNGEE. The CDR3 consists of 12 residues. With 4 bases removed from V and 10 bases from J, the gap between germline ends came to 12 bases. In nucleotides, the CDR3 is TGTGCCAGCAGCCATAGGGAGAACGAGCAGTTCTTC. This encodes CASSHRENEQFF.

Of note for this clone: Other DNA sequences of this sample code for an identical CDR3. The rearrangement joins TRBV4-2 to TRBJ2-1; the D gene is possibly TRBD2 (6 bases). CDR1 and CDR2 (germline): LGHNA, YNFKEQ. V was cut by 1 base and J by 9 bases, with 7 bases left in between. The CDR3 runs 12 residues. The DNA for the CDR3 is TGTGCCAGCAGCCAAGGGAGGGGTGAGCAGTTCTTC. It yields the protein CASSQGRGEQFF.

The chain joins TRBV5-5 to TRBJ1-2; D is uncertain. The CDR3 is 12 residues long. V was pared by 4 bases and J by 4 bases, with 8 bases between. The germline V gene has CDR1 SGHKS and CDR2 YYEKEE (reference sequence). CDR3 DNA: TGTGCCAGCAGCGCGGGCGGCTATGGCTACACCTTC. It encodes CASSAGGYGYTF.

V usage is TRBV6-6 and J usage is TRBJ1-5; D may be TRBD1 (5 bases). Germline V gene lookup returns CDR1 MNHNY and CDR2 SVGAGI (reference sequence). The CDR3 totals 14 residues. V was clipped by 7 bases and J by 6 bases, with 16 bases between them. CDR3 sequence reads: CASNGQGKGQPQHF. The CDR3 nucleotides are TGTGCCAGCAATGGGCAGGGTAAAGGTCAGCCCCAGCATTTT.

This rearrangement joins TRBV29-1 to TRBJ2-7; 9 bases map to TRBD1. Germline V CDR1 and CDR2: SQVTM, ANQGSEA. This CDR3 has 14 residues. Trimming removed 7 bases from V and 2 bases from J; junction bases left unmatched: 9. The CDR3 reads CSATGQGGPYEQYF. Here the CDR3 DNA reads TGCAGCGCCACGGGACAGGGAGGACCCTACGAGCAGTACTTC.

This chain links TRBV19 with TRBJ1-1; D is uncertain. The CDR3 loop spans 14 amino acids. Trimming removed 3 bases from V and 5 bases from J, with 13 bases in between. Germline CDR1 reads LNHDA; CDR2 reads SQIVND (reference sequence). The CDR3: CASSMGRRMTEAFF. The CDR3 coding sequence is TGTGCCAGTAGTATGGGGAGGCGGATGACTGAAGCTTTCTTT.

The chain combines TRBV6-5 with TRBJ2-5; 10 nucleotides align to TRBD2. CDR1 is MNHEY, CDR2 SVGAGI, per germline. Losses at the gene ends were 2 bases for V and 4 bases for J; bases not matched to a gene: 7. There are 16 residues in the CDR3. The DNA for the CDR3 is TGTGCCAGCAGTTACAAGACTAGCGGGCGGGGAGAGACCCAGTACTTC. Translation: CASSYKTSGRGETQYF.

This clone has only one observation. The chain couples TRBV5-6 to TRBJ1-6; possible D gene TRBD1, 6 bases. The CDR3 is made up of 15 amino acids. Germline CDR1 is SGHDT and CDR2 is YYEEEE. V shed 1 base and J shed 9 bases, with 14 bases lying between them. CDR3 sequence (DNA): TGTGCCAGCAGCTTGACGGGTCAGGGGAGTTCACCCCTCCACTTT. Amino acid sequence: CASSLTGQGSSPLHF. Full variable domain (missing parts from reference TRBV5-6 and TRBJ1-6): DAGVTQSPTHLIKTRGQQVTLRCSPKSGHDTVSWYQQALGQGPQFIFQYYEEEERQRGNFPDRFSGHQFPNYSSELNVNALLLGDSALYLCASSLTGQGSSPLHFGNGTRLTVT.